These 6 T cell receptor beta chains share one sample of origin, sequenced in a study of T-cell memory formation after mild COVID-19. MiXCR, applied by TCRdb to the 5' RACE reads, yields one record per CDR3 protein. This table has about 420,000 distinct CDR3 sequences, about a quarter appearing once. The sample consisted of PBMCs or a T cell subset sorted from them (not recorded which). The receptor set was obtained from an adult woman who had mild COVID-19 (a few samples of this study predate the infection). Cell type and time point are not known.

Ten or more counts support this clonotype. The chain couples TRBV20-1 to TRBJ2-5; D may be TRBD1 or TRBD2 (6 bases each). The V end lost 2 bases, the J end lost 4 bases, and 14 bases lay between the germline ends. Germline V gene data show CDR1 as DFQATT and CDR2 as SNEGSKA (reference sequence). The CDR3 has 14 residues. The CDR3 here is CSARPLGGGETQYF. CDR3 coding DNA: TGCAGTGCTAGACCTTTAGGGGGAGGAGAGACCCAGTACTTC.

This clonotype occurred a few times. CDR3 in amino acids: CASSLNRDRTYEQYF. In DNA form, the CDR3 reads TGTGCCAGCAGCCTAAACCGGGACAGGACCTACGAGCAGTACTTC. The rearrangement joins TRBV7-9 to TRBJ2-7; 8 bases are a match to TRBD1. V was pared by 5 bases and J by 2 bases, with 8 bases of the junction left unmatched. The CDR3 is 15 residues long. CDR1 is SEHNR and CDR2 is FQNEAQ in the germline V gene (reference sequence).

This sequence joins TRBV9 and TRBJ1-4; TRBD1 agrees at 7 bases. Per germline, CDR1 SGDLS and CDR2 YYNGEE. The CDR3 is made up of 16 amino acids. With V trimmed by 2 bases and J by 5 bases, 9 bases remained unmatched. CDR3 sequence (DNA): TGTGCCAGCAGCGTTGGGACAGATAGGCCCAATGAAAAACTGTTTTTT. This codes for CASSVGTDRPNEKLFF.

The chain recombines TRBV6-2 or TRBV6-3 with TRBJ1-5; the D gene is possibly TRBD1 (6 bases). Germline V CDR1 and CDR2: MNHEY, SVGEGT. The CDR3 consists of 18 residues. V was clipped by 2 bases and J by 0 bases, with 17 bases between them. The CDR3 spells CASSYPTNRDYSNQPQHF. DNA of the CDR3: TGTGCCAGCAGTTACCCCACCAACAGGGATTATAGCAATCAGCCCCAGCATTTT.

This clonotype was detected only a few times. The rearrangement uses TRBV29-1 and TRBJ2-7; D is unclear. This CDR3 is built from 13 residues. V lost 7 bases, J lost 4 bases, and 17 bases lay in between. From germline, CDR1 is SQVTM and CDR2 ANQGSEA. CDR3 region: CSAISGGAYEQYF. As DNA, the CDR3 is TGCAGCGCCATCAGTGGCGGAGCTTACGAGCAGTACTTC.

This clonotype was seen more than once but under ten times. CDR3 amino acids: CSAMTSGSYEQYF. CDR3 in DNA: TGCAGTGCTATGACTAGCGGATCCTACGAGCAGTACTTC. V is TRBV20-1 and J is TRBJ2-7; 9 bases are a match to TRBD2. The CDR3 has 13 residues. The germline CDR1 and CDR2 sequences are DFQATT and SNEGSKA (reference sequence). Trimming removed 4 bases from V and 1 base from J; junction bases left unmatched: 2.